The T cell receptor (beta chain) described here comes from a study of blood T cell repertoires in COVID-19 (dated by TCRdb to the early 2020s). Looking at the study overall: The collaborator samples originated in the United States, Italy and Spain and spanned the acute and convalescent phases of COVID-19. The material from the prospective study consisted of cDNA or gDNA derived from T cells, B-cell-depleted T cells, or PBMCs. Deeply sampled blood TCRbeta repertoires from subjects exposed to, actively infected with, or recovered from COVID-19 were included in the dataset. The repertoires were made available in a free public database intended to serve as a resource for research on the immune response to SARS-CoV-2. Samples came from the ongoing ImmuneRACE study (first 160 participants) plus 1,254 subjects from 6 global collaborators. Nearly every sample came with metadata listing a de-identified subject ID, COVID-19 status, age in years and sex. Where HLA class I and class II types were available, the types were taken from metadata supplied by the sample provider, not from assay-based typing.

The collaborating institutions used their own protocols to collect whole blood in K2EDTA tubes. Collaborator samples were shipped for TCRbeta analysis as frozen whole blood, isolated PBMCs, or DNA extracted from either sample type. Germline trimming: 5 bases from V, 7 bases from J; junction bases outside gene matches: 7. CDR1 SGHRS and CDR2 YFSETQ were looked up in the germline V gene. The CDR3 spans 15 residues, from the cysteine through the phenylalanine. The retained sequence is limited to the CDR3, 45 bases, with the frame set at the first base. What the study reported, not specific to this receptor: Clinical and demographic metadata were provided uncurated, with the amount varying by source and participant.

In regard to this clone: Its recognized antigen is unknown. It has no much larger one-base neighbor in the sample; base qualities were not kept.

TCRbeta CDR3 regions were amplified from genomic DNA by means of the immunoSEQ Assay, a bias-controlled multiplex PCR. In the source study's methods: The number of nucleated cells in each sample was estimated from the amplification of reference gene primers within the assay. To quantify the absolute abundance of each unique TCRbeta CDR3 rearrangement, sequence reads were collapsed and filtered. For each sample, productive Simpson clonality was calculated as the square root of Simpson's diversity index over productive rearrangements. The table was pulled from immuneACCESS by TCRdb, which kept in-frame rearrangements only. Such tables lose some clones; where checked, under half of the loss comes from unresolved V genes, and the rest has no known cause. V, J and clone size reflect that table, while D and trimming were determined from the DNA. The sample yields around 140,000 clones; roughly 89% were counted once. Roughly a sixth of the sample is in the top ten clones.

The material sequenced was peripheral blood. The rearrangement combines TRBV5-1 with TRBJ1-6; 9 junctional bases match TRBD1. The TCR sequence derives from a man aged 45-65 years with active or convalescent COVID-19. The bases read TGCGCCAGCAGTTTTGACGGACAGGGGAATTCACCCCTCCACTTT. Translated, it reads CASSFDGQGNSPLHF.